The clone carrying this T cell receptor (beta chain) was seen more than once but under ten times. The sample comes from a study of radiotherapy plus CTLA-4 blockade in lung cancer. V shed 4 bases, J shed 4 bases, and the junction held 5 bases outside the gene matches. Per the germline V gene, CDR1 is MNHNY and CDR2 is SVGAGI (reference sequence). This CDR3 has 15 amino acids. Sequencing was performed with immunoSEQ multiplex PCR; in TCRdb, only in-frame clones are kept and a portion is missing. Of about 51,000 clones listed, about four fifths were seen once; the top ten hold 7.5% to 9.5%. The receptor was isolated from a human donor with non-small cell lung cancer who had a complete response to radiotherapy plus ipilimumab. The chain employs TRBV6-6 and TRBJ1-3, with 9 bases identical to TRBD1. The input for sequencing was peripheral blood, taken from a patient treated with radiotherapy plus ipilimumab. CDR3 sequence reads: CASSLQGASGNTIYF. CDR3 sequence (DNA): TGTGCCAGCAGTTTACAGGGGGCTTCGGGAAACACCATATATTTT.